This T cell receptor beta chain was recorded in a study of somatic mutations in cytotoxic T cells in rheumatoid arthritis. As for the study in general: The flow sorting of some V beta antibody-stained T-cell populations reached nearly 100% purity, and the sorted populations included V beta1+ cells sequenced for TCRB. Regarding the study as a whole: The study found CD8+ clonality increased with age in rheumatoid arthritis patients, not healthy controls. Levels of CD8+ T-cell clonality in rheumatoid arthritis patients were statistically indistinguishable from those seen in age-matched healthy controls, with no significant difference.

TCRdb keeps only in-frame clones here, not all; method: immunoSEQ multiplex PCR. Counted here are about 10,000 clones, around 81% occurring once; the ten biggest clones make up approximately 19%. Concerning this clone: Its antigen is undetermined.

The V gene lost 1 base and the J gene lost 2 bases, with 10 bases spanning the gap. Germline-derived CDR1 and CDR2 are SGHDT and YYEEEE. This CDR3 is 14 amino acids long. The sample comprised CD8+ T cells sorted from blood. This receptor was obtained from a woman aged 45-65 years in good health. V and J are TRBV5-6 and TRBJ2-7; the D is unclear. The CDR3 DNA reads TGTGCCAGCAGCTTGCGGCAGGCCGCCTACGAGCAGTACTTC. It codes for CASSLRQAAYEQYF.